One and the same sample provided the 28 T cell receptor beta chains below, sequenced in a study of shared clonotypes between healthy human individuals. Profiling relied on immunoSEQ multiplex PCR, and the TCRdb table lists in-frame clones only, not all of them. The sample shows about 1.1 million clones, about four fifths of them seen only once. Sequenced material: memory CD4+ T cells from PBMCs. Subset of the sample: CD45RA-negative fraction. The receptor set was obtained from a man younger than 35 in good health. Some clones in this sample may be carry-over from other donors' samples.

In this sample, this clone turned up a few times. The CDR3: CASRITAGSNQPQHF. CDR3 DNA: TGTGCCAGCAGAATAACGGCAGGGAGCAATCAGCCCCAGCATTTT. The V call is TRBV27, the J call TRBJ1-5, with D maybe TRBD1 (5 bases). Germline CDR1 MNHEY, CDR2 SMNVEV (reference sequence). The V end was cut by 6 bases, the J end by 1 base, with 13 bases between. The CDR3 is 15 residues long.

The V and J genes are TRBV27 and TRBJ2-5, with a weak D call TRBD2 (6 bases). From germline, CDR1 is MNHEY and CDR2 SMNVEV (reference sequence). V lost 1 base and J lost 5, with 11 bases in between. The CDR3 has 14 residues. The CDR3 is CASSLYGRGETQYF. The CDR3 DNA reads TGTGCCAGCAGTTTATACGGGAGAGGTGAGACCCAGTACTTC.

With regard to this clone: This sequence may be a read error, since a much larger clone differs from it by one base. The chain employs TRBV11-3 and TRBJ2-3, with D maybe TRBD1 (6 bases). Germline assignment: CDR1 SGHNT and CDR2 YENEEA. V lost 3 bases, J lost 1 base, and 8 bases lay in between. This CDR3 has 14 residues. The CDR3 coding sequence is TGTGCCAGCAGCTTTTCAGGGGGCACAGATACGCAGTATTTT. This encodes CASSFSGGTDTQYF.

This chain connects TRBV5-1 to TRBJ1-1; TRBD1 matches at 9 bases. The CDR3 loop spans 13 amino acids. V lost 3 bases and J lost 8; bases outside the gene matches: 5. CDR1 is SGHRS, CDR2 YFSETQ, per germline. As DNA, the CDR3 is TGCGCCAGCAGCTCCGGGACAGGGCTAGAAGCTTTCTTT. It is translated as CASSSGTGLEAFF.

The chain is built from TRBV7-9 and TRBJ1-5; no clear D. The germline V gene encodes CDR1 SEHNR and CDR2 FQNEAQ (reference sequence). V lost 3 bases, J lost 6 bases, and 6 bases lay in between. The CDR3 has 12 residues. The CDR3 spells CASSFPGQPQHF. The CDR3 coding sequence is TGTGCCAGCAGCTTTCCGGGTCAGCCCCAGCATTTT. Together with reference TRBV7-9 and TRBJ1-5, the CDR3 gives the full variable domain: DTGVSQNPRHKITKRGQNVTFRCDPISEHNRLYWYRQTLGQGPEFLTYFQNEAQLEKSRLLSDRFSAERPKGSFSTLEIQRTEQGDSAMYLCASSFPGQPQHFGDGTRLSIL.

V and J are TRBV7-2 and TRBJ1-2; D may be TRBD1 (5 bases). CDR1 is SGHTA and CDR2 is FQGNSA in the germline V gene. The germline V and J ends were trimmed by 5 bases and 0 bases, with 13 bases remaining between them. This CDR3 region has 15 residues. The CDR3 protein is CASSPADKSNYGYTF. Written as DNA, the CDR3 is TGTGCCAGCAGCCCAGCGGACAAATCTAACTATGGCTACACCTTC.

The chain recombines TRBV7-2 with TRBJ2-2; a possible D gene is TRBD2 (5 bases). V was clipped by 7 bases and J by 0 bases, with 15 bases between them. The CDR3 sequence is 16 residues long. The V gene's germline CDR1 is SGHTA and CDR2 FQGNSA. The CDR3 here is CASTLEGGSNTGELFF. The DNA for the CDR3 is TGTGCCAGCACTTTAGAGGGCGGATCGAACACCGGGGAGCTGTTTTTT.

The chain joins TRBV6-5 to TRBJ2-5; D uncertain. V lost 1 base to trimming and J lost 2 bases, with 11 bases between them. The germline CDR1 and CDR2 sequences are MNHEY and SVGAGI. This CDR3 has 15 amino acids. The CDR3 sequence is CASSYYGRAQETQYF. The CDR3 region has the DNA TGTGCCAGCAGTTACTACGGGCGAGCACAAGAGACCCAGTACTTC.

This sequence joins TRBV7-9 and TRBJ2-1; D is possibly TRBD1 or TRBD2 (5 bases each). Germline CDR1 reads SEHNR; CDR2 reads FQNEAQ (reference sequence). V was trimmed by 5 bases and J by 12 bases, leaving 20 bases between them. This CDR3 is built from 14 residues. CDR3 DNA: TGTGCCAGCAGCCTTGGGACCCGAGCGGTAGGGCAGTTCTTC. Translation gives CASSLGTRAVGQFF. Full variable domain (outside the CDR3, taken from reference TRBV7-9 and TRBJ2-1): DTGVSQNPRHKITKRGQNVTFRCDPISEHNRLYWYRQTLGQGPEFLTYFQNEAQLEKSRLLSDRFSAERPKGSFSTLEIQRTEQGDSAMYLCASSLGTRAVGQFFGPGTRLTVL.

This sequence joins TRBV15 and TRBJ1-1, with D tentatively TRBD1 (6 bases). The CDR3 totals 14 residues. Per the germline V gene, CDR1 is LNHNV and CDR2 is YYDKDF (reference sequence). V gave up 6 bases and J gave up 1 base, with 12 bases separating them. For the CDR3, the DNA is TGTGCCACCAGGCGAGGCAGGGGGAACACTGAAGCTTTCTTT. Translating it yields CATRRGRGNTEAFF.

This rearrangement joins TRBV11-2 to TRBJ2-7; either TRBD1 or TRBD2 may supply D (5 bases each). The CDR3 loop spans 15 amino acids. With 5 bases removed from V and 7 bases from J, the gap between germline ends came to 21 bases. Germline V gene lookup returns CDR1 SGHAT and CDR2 FQNNGV. The CDR3 nucleotides read TGTGCCAGCAGCCTCGACCGGGGCGCCCTCGGGGAGCAGTACTTC. It encodes CASSLDRGALGEQYF.

The J gene is TRBJ1-3, the V gene TRBV6-6; D remains unclear. Trimming took 8 bases from V and 0 from J, leaving 11 bases between them. Germline CDR1 reads MNHNY; CDR2 reads SVGAGI (reference sequence). The CDR3 consists of 14 residues. The CDR3 coding sequence is TGTGCCAGCTGCTGGACGGACTCTGGAAACACCATATATTTT. Its translation: CASCWTDSGNTIYF.

This sequence joins TRBV9 and TRBJ2-2; TRBD2 might be the D (6 bases). V was cut by 7 bases and J by 2 bases, with 18 bases left in between. The CDR3 runs to 16 residues. CDR1 and CDR2 from the germline V gene are SGDLS and YYNGEE. CDR3 amino acids: CASGAGRGINTGELFF. Here the CDR3 DNA reads TGTGCCAGCGGGGCAGGGCGCGGGATAAACACCGGGGAGCTGTTTTTT.

This chain uses TRBV2 with TRBJ2-1; the D is unclear. Germline V lookup: CDR1 SNHLY, CDR2 FYNNEI. V was pared by 6 bases and J by 4 bases, with 13 bases between. This CDR3 has 14 amino acids. The CDR3 loop is CASSVETGYNEQFF. The DNA of the CDR3 is TGTGCCAGCAGCGTGGAGACTGGTTACAATGAGCAGTTCTTC.

This chain uses TRBV25-1 with TRBJ1-1; D gene unclear. This CDR3 spans 14 amino acids. Germline CDR1 is MGHDK and CDR2 is SYGVNS. V was clipped by 3 bases and J by 0 bases, with 8 bases between them. In DNA form, the CDR3 reads TGTGCCAGCAGTGACCGGCCCATGAACACTGAAGCTTTCTTT. Translated, it gives CASSDRPMNTEAFF.

This clone was recorded only once. This sequence joins TRBV5-4 and TRBJ2-1; maybe TRBD2 (6 bases). Germline V gene lookup returns CDR1 SGHNT and CDR2 YYREEE (reference sequence). This CDR3 has 11 residues. V was trimmed by 0 bases and J by 15 bases, leaving 10 bases between them. The CDR3 coding sequence is TGTGCCAGCAGCTTGGGGGGGAGGCGGTTCTTC. Protein product: CASSLGGRRFF.

The chain recombines TRBV27 with TRBJ2-5, with D possibly called TRBD1 or TRBD2 (6 bases each). This CDR3 comprises 15 residues. The germline gives CDR1 MNHEY, CDR2 SMNVEV (reference sequence). V was pared by 3 bases and J by 7 bases, with 18 bases between. The chain's CDR3 is CASSFGGSGARTQYF. CDR3 bases: TGTGCCAGCAGTTTTGGGGGTTCGGGGGCCCGGACCCAGTACTTC.

V usage is TRBV27 and J usage is TRBJ2-7, with D possibly matching TRBD2 (6 bases). V dropped 4 bases and J dropped 1 base, with 20 bases sitting between them. This CDR3 is 17 amino acids long. Germline lookup yields CDR1 MNHEY and CDR2 SMNVEV (reference sequence). Written as DNA, the CDR3 is TGTGCCAGCAGTTCCTTATTGGCGGGGCTTCGTTCCTACGAGCAGTACTTC. Translated, it gives CASSSLLAGLRSYEQYF.

The chain joins TRBV28 to TRBJ1-2; unclear D gene. The CDR3 spans 13 residues. The germline V gene encodes CDR1 MDHEN and CDR2 SYDVKM. V was trimmed by 6 bases and J by 1 base, leaving 9 bases between them. The CDR3 sequence is CASRTDGNYGYTF. In nucleotides, the CDR3 is TGTGCCAGCAGAACTGACGGTAACTATGGCTACACCTTC.

The chain combines TRBV19 with TRBJ1-2; D gene ambiguous. The CDR3 spans 13 residues. The V end lost 7 bases, the J end lost 8 bases, and 17 bases lay between the germline ends. Germline V lookup: CDR1 LNHDA, CDR2 SQIVND (reference sequence). The CDR3 sequence: CASTPFRGGGYTF. The CDR3 bases are TGTGCCAGTACTCCCTTCCGGGGAGGGGGCTACACCTTC.

This chain connects TRBV4-1 to TRBJ1-2; D is unclear. The CDR3 sequence is 15 residues long. The germline gives CDR1 MGHRA, CDR2 YSYEKL. V lost 2 bases, J lost 8 bases, and 18 bases lay in between. CDR3 DNA: TGCGCCAGCAGCCAAACCGGGGAGTTGGGGAAAGGCTACACCTTC. Protein product: CASSQTGELGKGYTF.

The gene calls are TRBV5-1 and TRBJ2-3; no clear D. This CDR3 has 15 residues. The ends were cut back, 0 bases at V and 5 bases at J, with 13 bases in the middle. Germline V gives CDR1 SGHRS, CDR2 YFSETQ. The chain's CDR3 is CASSLVGLSEDTQYF. The CDR3, as DNA: TGCGCCAGCAGCTTGGTCGGGTTATCTGAAGATACGCAGTATTTT.

This clone appeared once. V usage is TRBV29-1 and J usage is TRBJ2-3; D is tentatively TRBD1 or TRBD2 (5 bases each). The V end was cut by 6 bases, the J end by 5 bases, with 18 bases between. From germline, CDR1 is SQVTM and CDR2 ANQGSEA. CDR3 length: 14 amino acids. In DNA, the CDR3 is TGCAGCGTGCCCCGGGACCCAGGACGAGATACGCAGTATTTT. Protein product: CSVPRDPGRDTQYF.

This chain uses TRBV6-5 with TRBJ2-7, with D perhaps TRBD1 (5 bases). The CDR3 consists of 15 residues. Per germline, CDR1 MNHEY and CDR2 SVGAGI. V was trimmed by 6 bases and J by 0 bases, leaving 15 bases between them. DNA of the CDR3: TGTGCCAGCAGGGAACGTCCAGGGTTCTCCTACGAGCAGTACTTC. Translating gives CASRERPGFSYEQYF.

CDR3 bases: TGTGCCAGCAGGGTTTCAGGACTAGCGGGAGACAATGAGCAGTTCTTC. Residues: CASRVSGLAGDNEQFF. This chain connects TRBV28 to TRBJ2-1; 13 bases map to TRBD2. Looked up from germline, CDR1 is MDHEN and CDR2 is SYDVKM. The CDR3 consists of 16 residues. Losses at the gene ends were 6 bases for V and 5 bases for J; bases not matched to a gene: 7.

The chain uses TRBV5-8 and TRBJ1-1; D unclear. The germline V and J ends were trimmed by 7 bases and 4 bases, with 14 bases remaining between them. Germline CDR1 reads SGHTS; CDR2 reads YDEGEE. This CDR3 contains 13 residues. The CDR3 nucleotides read TGTGCCAGCTCCCCGTCCGTCCGCACTGAAGCTTTCTTT. This translates into CASSPSVRTEAFF.

The J gene is TRBJ1-4, the V gene TRBV5-1; weak D call: TRBD1 (5 bases). This CDR3 has 16 amino acids. The V end lost 5 bases, the J end lost 3 bases, and 17 bases lay between the germline ends. Germline V gene sequence: CDR1 SGHRS, CDR2 YFSETQ. In DNA, the CDR3 is TGCGCCAGCAGTGAGGGGAGGTCGGCAGCTAATGAAAAACTGTTTTTT. As protein: CASSEGRSAANEKLFF.

The genes are TRBV25-1 and TRBJ2-5; TRBD1 is a possible D gene (5 bases). This CDR3 spans 16 amino acids. CDR1 and CDR2 (germline): MGHDK, SYGVNS. The V end lost 2 bases, the J end lost 2 bases, and 15 bases lay between the germline ends. CDR3 amino acids: CASSEKGKKTQETQYF. DNA of the CDR3: TGTGCCAGCAGTGAAAAGGGGAAAAAAACACAAGAGACCCAGTACTTC.